The source of this T cell receptor (beta chain) is a study of technical replicates of blood from a few donors. J was trimmed by 3 bases and V by 6 bases; bases with no gene match: 4. Germline CDR1 is MNHNS and CDR2 is SASEGT. The CDR3 is made up of 15 amino acids. Some clones are missing from TCRdb's copy, which holds only in-frame ones; the method was immunoSEQ multiplex PCR. The sample consists of roughly 93,000 clones, approximately 94% of them appearing once. The chain uses TRBV6-1 and TRBJ2-1; 11 bases match TRBD1. This receptor was identified in a human donor in good health. Sequenced material: T cells isolated from PBMCs. In DNA form, the CDR3 reads TGTGCCAGCAGACAAGGGACAGGGGGCTACAATGAGCAGTTCTTC. Translating gives CASRQGTGGYNEQFF.